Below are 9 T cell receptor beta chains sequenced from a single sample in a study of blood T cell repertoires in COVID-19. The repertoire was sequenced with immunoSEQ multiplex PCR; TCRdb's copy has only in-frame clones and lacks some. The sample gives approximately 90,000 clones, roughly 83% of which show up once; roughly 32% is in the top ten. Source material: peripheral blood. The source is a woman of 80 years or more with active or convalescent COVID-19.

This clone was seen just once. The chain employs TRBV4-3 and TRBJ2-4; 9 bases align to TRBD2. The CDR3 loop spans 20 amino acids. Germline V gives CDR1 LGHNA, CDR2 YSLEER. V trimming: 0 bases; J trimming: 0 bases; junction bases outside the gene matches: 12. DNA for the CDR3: TGCGCCAGCAGCCAAGATGATGGCGGGGGGGGTTCTCTAGCCAAAAACATTCAGTACTTC. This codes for CASSQDDGGGGSLAKNIQYF.

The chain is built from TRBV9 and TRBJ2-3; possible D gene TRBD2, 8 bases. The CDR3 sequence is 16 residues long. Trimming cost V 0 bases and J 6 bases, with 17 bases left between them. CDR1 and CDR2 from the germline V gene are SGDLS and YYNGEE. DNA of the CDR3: TGTGCCAGCAGCGTAGCGGGGACTAGGGGGCAGGATACGCAGTATTTT. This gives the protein CASSVAGTRGQDTQYF. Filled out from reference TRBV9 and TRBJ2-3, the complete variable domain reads DSGVTQTPKHLITATGQRVTLRCSPRSGDLSVYWYQQSLDQGLQFLIQYYNGEERAKGNILERFSAQQFPDLHSELNLSSLELGDSALYFCASSVAGTRGQDTQYFGPGTRLTVL.

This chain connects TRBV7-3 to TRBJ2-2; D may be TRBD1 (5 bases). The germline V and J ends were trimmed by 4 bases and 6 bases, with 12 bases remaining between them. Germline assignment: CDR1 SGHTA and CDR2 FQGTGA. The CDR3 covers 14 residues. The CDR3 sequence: CASSSDSNAGELFF. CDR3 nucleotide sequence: TGTGCCAGCAGCTCCGACAGCAACGCCGGGGAGCTGTTTTTT.

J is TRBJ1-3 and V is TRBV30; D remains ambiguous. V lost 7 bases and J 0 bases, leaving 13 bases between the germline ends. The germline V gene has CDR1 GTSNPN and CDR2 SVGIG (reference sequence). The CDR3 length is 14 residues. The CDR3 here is CAFSGTVSGNTIYF. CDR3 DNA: TGTGCCTTCTCAGGCACTGTCTCTGGAAACACCATATATTTT.

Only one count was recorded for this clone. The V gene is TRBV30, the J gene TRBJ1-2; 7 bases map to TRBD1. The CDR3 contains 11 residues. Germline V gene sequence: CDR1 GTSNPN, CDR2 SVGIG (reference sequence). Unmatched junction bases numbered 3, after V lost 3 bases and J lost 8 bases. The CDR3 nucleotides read TGTGCCTGGAGCCAGGGGGAGGGCTACACCTTC. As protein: CAWSQGEGYTF.

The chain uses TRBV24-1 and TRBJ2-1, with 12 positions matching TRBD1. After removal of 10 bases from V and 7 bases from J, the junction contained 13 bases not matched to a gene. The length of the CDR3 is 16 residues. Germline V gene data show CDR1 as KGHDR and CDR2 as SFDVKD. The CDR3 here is CATSFDGTGGLNEQFF. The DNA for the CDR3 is TGTGCCACTAGCTTCGACGGGACAGGGGGCCTAAATGAGCAGTTCTTC.

As DNA, the CDR3 is TGTGCCAGCAGCTTAGAGGCCGGCGGAACCTACGAGCAGTACTTC. This translates into CASSLEAGGTYEQYF. This chain uses TRBV7-7 with TRBJ2-7; D uncertain. This CDR3 comprises 15 residues. Germline-derived CDR1 and CDR2 are SSHAT and FNYEAQ (reference sequence). With 1 base removed from V and 2 bases from J, the gap between germline ends came to 12 bases.

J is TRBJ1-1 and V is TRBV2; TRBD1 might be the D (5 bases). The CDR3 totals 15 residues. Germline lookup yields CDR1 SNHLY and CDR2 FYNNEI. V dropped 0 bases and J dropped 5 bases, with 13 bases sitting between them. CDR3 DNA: TGTGCCAGCAGTGAAGCGTGGGCAGGGCGGACTGAAGCTTTCTTT. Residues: CASSEAWAGRTEAFF.

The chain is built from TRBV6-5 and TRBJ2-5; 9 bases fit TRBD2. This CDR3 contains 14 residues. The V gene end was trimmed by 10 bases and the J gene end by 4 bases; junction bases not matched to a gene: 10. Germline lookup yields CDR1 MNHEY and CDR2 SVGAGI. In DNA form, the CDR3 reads TGTGCCATCGCAGGGGCGACTAGCGGAGAGACCCAGTACTTC. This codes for CAIAGATSGETQYF.